These 17 T cell receptor beta chains originate from one sample sequenced in a study of pediatric ulcerative colitis. Rectal tissue came from one to two pinch biopsies taken at colonoscopy. TCRdb's copy holds only in-frame clones and misses some; the assay was immunoSEQ multiplex PCR. This sample has some 15,000 clones, with over 70% found just once. Sequencing input: gut tissue. These receptors all stem from a boy between 10 and 17 years old who was a control in a study of pediatric ulcerative colitis.

The genes are TRBV18 and TRBJ2-1; 11 bases are shared with TRBD2. The J segment lost 4 bases and the V segment lost 3 bases, leaving 5 bases of the junction unmatched. This CDR3 is built from 16 residues. CDR1 is KGHSH, CDR2 LQKENI, per germline. The CDR3 is CASSPLTSGEYNEQFF. CDR3 sequence (DNA): TGTGCCAGCTCACCGTTGACTAGCGGGGAATACAATGAGCAGTTCTTC.

The sample holds one count of this clone. The chain combines TRBV19 with TRBJ2-7, with 8 nucleotides matching TRBD2. Germline trimming cut 4 bases from V and 3 bases from J; bases unmatched to any gene: 2. In germline, CDR1 is LNHDA, CDR2 SQIVND (reference sequence). This CDR3 spans 13 amino acids. The CDR3 nucleotides read TGTGCCAGTAGTACCAGCGGGAGCTACGAGCAGTACTTC. Residues: CASSTSGSYEQYF.

There are a few counts of this clone. The CDR3 reads CASREQGAVYGYTF. DNA of the CDR3: TGCGCCAGCAGAGAACAGGGGGCTGTGTATGGCTACACCTTC. The chain joins TRBV5-1 to TRBJ1-2, with 9 bases fitting TRBD1. J was trimmed by 5 bases and V by 5 bases; bases with no gene match: 7. The CDR3 has 14 amino acids. Germline V CDR1 and CDR2: SGHRS, YFSETQ.

The rearrangement joins TRBV4-1 to TRBJ1-1; TRBD1 matches at 11 bases. Germline CDR1 reads MGHRA; CDR2 reads YSYEKL. J gave up 1 base and V 7 bases, and 8 bases lay outside the gene matches. CDR3 size: 16 residues. The CDR3 bases are TGCGCCAGCAAAGGACAGGGGGCGCGAAGGAACACTGAAGCTTTCTTT. It yields the protein CASKGQGARRNTEAFF.

The chain uses TRBV9 and TRBJ1-2; no reliable D call. This CDR3 contains 13 residues. V gave up 0 bases and J gave up 8 bases, with 11 bases separating them. The germline V gene encodes CDR1 SGDLS and CDR2 YYNGEE. The CDR3 region has the DNA TGTGCCAGCAGCGTAGTGCAATCGGAAGGCTACACCTTC. This sequence encodes CASSVVQSEGYTF.

The V and J genes are TRBV7-2 and TRBJ2-1; the match to TRBD2 covers 10 bases. After removal of 2 bases from V and 1 base from J, the junction contained 2 bases not matched to a gene. CDR1 is SGHTA and CDR2 is FQGNSA in the germline V gene. CDR3 length: 16 amino acids. CDR3: CASSLKLAGSYNEQFF. Written as DNA, the CDR3 is TGTGCCAGCAGCTTAAAACTAGCGGGGTCCTACAATGAGCAGTTCTTC.

The chain has TRBV5-6 and TRBJ2-7; D is perhaps TRBD2 (6 bases). Germline V gene sequence: CDR1 SGHDT, CDR2 YYEEEE. The CDR3 contains 14 residues. The V and J ends lost 2 bases and 4 bases respectively, with 13 bases between them. The CDR3 loop reads CASSFQGLGYEQYF. The CDR3, as DNA: TGTGCCAGCAGCTTCCAGGGACTCGGTTACGAGCAGTACTTC.

J is TRBJ2-3 and V is TRBV29-1; 11 positions match TRBD2. The V gene end was trimmed by 8 bases and the J gene end by 2 bases; junction bases not matched to a gene: 6. CDR1 and CDR2 (germline): SQVTM, ANQGSEA. The CDR3 loop spans 14 amino acids. The CDR3 region has the DNA TGCAGCTTTACTAGCGGGAGAGCCACAGATACGCAGTATTTT. This sequence encodes CSFTSGRATDTQYF.

The chain links TRBV4-3 to TRBJ2-3; maybe TRBD1 (6 bases). The V gene lost 0 bases and the J gene lost 4 bases, with 17 bases spanning the gap. The CDR3 is 17 residues long. CDR1 is LGHNA and CDR2 is YSLEER in the germline V gene. The CDR3: CASSQEGSQGFSDTQYF. For the CDR3, the DNA is TGCGCCAGCAGCCAAGAAGGTTCCCAGGGGTTTTCAGATACGCAGTATTTT.

This clone showed up just once. The V gene is TRBV7-7, the J gene TRBJ2-1; tentative D call: TRBD2 (6 bases). CDR3 length: 18 residues. Trimming removed 5 bases from V and 3 bases from J, with 23 bases in between. Per the germline V gene, CDR1 is SSHAT and CDR2 is FNYEAQ (reference sequence). The CDR3 nucleotides are TGTGCCAGCAGCCCAGGGAGAACTGGCGGGGTACGCTACAATGAGCAGTTCTTC. Protein product: CASSPGRTGGVRYNEQFF. The full variable domain, with the rest looked up from reference TRBV7-7 and TRBJ2-1, is GAGVSQSPRYKVTKRGQDVTLRCDPISSHATLYWYQQALGQGPEFLTYFNYEAQPDKSGLPSDRFSAERPEGSISTLTIQRTEQRDSAMYRCASSPGRTGGVRYNEQFFGPGTRLTVL.

The gene calls are TRBV7-8 and TRBJ2-3; 9 bases map to TRBD2. V was pared by 4 bases and J by 3 bases, with 8 bases of the junction left unmatched. In germline, CDR1 is SGHVS, CDR2 FQNEAQ. The CDR3 spans 16 residues. CDR3 sequence (DNA): TGTGCCAGCAGCTCTCCCAGTAGCGGGGGTACAGATACGCAGTATTTT. It is translated as CASSSPSSGGTDTQYF.

This rearrangement joins TRBV19 to TRBJ2-3; D is ambiguous. The CDR3 totals 15 residues. The V and J ends lost 4 bases and 4 bases respectively, with 15 bases between them. Germline loops: CDR1 LNHDA, CDR2 SQIVND (reference sequence). DNA of the CDR3: TGTGCCAGTAGTACGCCAGGCTTCGGCCCAGATACGCAGTATTTT. It encodes CASSTPGFGPDTQYF.

CDR3 nucleotide sequence: TGTGCCATCAGTGACTCAGACACTGAAGCTTTCTTT. This translates into CAISDSDTEAFF. V and J are TRBV10-3 and TRBJ1-1; no firm D call. Germline CDR1 is ENHRY and CDR2 is SYGVKD. The V gene lost 3 bases and the J gene lost 3 bases, with 5 bases spanning the gap. The CDR3 runs to 12 residues.

This rearrangement joins TRBV7-9 to TRBJ2-1; 12 bases are a match to TRBD2. In germline, CDR1 is SEHNR, CDR2 FQNEAQ (reference sequence). The V gene end was trimmed by 5 bases and the J gene end by 5 bases; junction bases not matched to a gene: 7. This CDR3 has 16 residues. For the CDR3, the DNA is TGTGCCAGCAGCCTTTCTCGGACTAGCGGGGACAATGAGCAGTTCTTC. Protein: CASSLSRTSGDNEQFF.

Here the CDR3 reads CASSLSEGTGELFF. The CDR3 DNA reads TGTGCCAGCAGCCTTTCCGAGGGAACCGGGGAGCTGTTTTTT. The chain links TRBV6-5 to TRBJ2-2, with D possibly matching TRBD2 (5 bases). The CDR3 spans 14 residues. V lost 6 bases and J 5 bases, leaving 13 bases between the germline ends. Germline V gene data show CDR1 as MNHEY and CDR2 as SVGAGI.

The chain is built from TRBV27 and TRBJ2-2; maybe TRBD2 (6 bases). The germline CDR1 and CDR2 sequences are MNHEY and SMNVEV (reference sequence). CDR3 size: 15 residues. Trimming left V 5 bases short and J 3 bases short, with 13 bases between. The CDR3 coding sequence is TGTGCCAGCAGTCCAGGGACGGGAGACACCGGGGAGCTGTTTTTT. This sequence encodes CASSPGTGDTGELFF.

This clone was counted between two and nine times. This chain connects TRBV4-2 to TRBJ2-2; D is perhaps TRBD2 (5 bases). V lost 4 bases and J lost 4, with 13 bases in between. Germline V gene data show CDR1 as LGHNA and CDR2 as YNFKEQ. This CDR3 is 15 amino acids long. The CDR3 spells CASSPLDGGTGELFF. The DNA for the CDR3 is TGTGCCAGCAGCCCTCTAGACGGAGGCACCGGGGAGCTGTTTTTT.